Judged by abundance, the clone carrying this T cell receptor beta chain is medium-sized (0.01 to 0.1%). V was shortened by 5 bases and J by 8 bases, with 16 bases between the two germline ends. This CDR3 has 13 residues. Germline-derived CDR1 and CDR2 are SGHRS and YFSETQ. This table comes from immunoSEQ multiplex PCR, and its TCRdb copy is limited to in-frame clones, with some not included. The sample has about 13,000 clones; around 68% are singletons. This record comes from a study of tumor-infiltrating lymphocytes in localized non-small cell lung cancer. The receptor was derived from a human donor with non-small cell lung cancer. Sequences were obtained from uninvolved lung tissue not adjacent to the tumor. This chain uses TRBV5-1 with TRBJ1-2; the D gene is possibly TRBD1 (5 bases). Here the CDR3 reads CASRDGAGRGYTF. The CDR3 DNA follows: TGCGCCAGCAGGGACGGGGCAGGGAGAGGCTACACCTTC. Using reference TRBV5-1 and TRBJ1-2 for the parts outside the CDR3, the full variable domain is KAGVTQTPRYLIKTRGQQVTLSCSPISGHRSVSWYQQTPGQGLQFLFEYFSETQRNKGNFPGRFSGRQFSNSRSEMNVSTLELGDSALYLCASRDGAGRGYTFGSGTRLTVV.